These 21 T cell receptor beta chains were sequenced from one sample in a study of CXCR3-negative and CXCR3-positive naive CD8 T cells. General study findings and limits: A higher hydrophobicity marked the TRB CDR3s of CXCR3-positive naive cells versus CXCR3-negative naive cells.

These receptors' targets are unknown. The libraries of TRB cDNA were prepared using 5' RACE with UMI labels. TCRdb re-called the 5' RACE reads; one entry per CDR3 protein, DNA not given. The specimen's table records about 110,000 distinct CDR3 sequences. The sample comprised naive CXCR3+ CD8+ T cells from blood. The subset is: CD45RO-CCR7+CD27+CD95- naive CD8+ T cells expressing CXCR3 (TNR3+). The receptor set was obtained from a human donor in good health. Some clones in this sample may be carry-over from other donors' samples.

This chain links TRBV6-5 with TRBJ1-5. The CDR3 length is 12 residues. Per the germline V gene, CDR1 is MNHEY and CDR2 is SVGAGI. CDR3 loop: CASDHSNQPQHF.

The chain couples TRBV7-9 to TRBJ2-7; with no DNA, the TCRdb D assignment of TRBD2 cannot be verified. The CDR3 has 12 residues. CDR1 SEHNR and CDR2 FQNEAQ come from the germline V gene (reference sequence). Here the CDR3 reads CASSPLVPEQYF.

The gene calls are TRBV30 and TRBJ2-1; TCRdb reports TRBD2, a call that lacks DNA to check it against. The CDR3 contains 14 residues. Germline V gene data show CDR1 as GTSNPN and CDR2 as SVGIG (reference sequence). The CDR3 spells CAWKVWGRPNEQFF.

The chain carries TRBV20-1 and TRBJ2-1; TCRdb picks TRBD1, but there is no DNA to check that call. The CDR3 has 15 residues. Germline V gene lookup returns CDR1 DFQATT and CDR2 SNEGSKA (reference sequence). The CDR3 is CSPFLAGQGRNEQFF.

CDR3: CSAGQGLANTQYF. The V and J genes are TRBV20-1 and TRBJ2-3; without DNA, the TCRdb call of TRBD2 cannot be checked. CDR3 length: 13 amino acids. CDR1 and CDR2 from the germline V gene are DFQATT and SNEGSKA (reference sequence).

This chain links TRBV6-6 with TRBJ1-1. The length of the CDR3 is 14 residues. The germline V gene encodes CDR1 MNHNY and CDR2 SVGAGI (reference sequence). The CDR3: CASSYGVRYTEAFF.

The rearrangement uses TRBV12-3 or TRBV12-4 and TRBJ2-3; checking the TCRdb D call of TRBD2 is not possible without DNA. The CDR3 runs to 14 residues. CDR3 residues: CASRERESTDTQYF.

The rearrangement uses TRBV20-1 and TRBJ1-4. The CDR3 is 14 amino acids. CDR1 is DFQATT and CDR2 is SNEGSKA in the germline V gene (reference sequence). CDR3 region: CSASRRGTNEKLFF.

The V call is TRBV9, the J call TRBJ2-1. The germline gives CDR1 SGDLS, CDR2 YYNGEE. CDR3 length equals 15 residues. The CDR3 here is CASSVGGNSYNEQFF.

The V and J genes are TRBV1 and TRBJ2-2; checking the TCRdb D call of TRBD1 is not possible without DNA. TRBV1 is a known pseudogene. The CDR3 has 17 residues. This CDR3 reads CTSSQVLGRGVSGELFF.

The chain links TRBV29-1 to TRBJ2-2. In germline, CDR1 is SQVTM, CDR2 ANQGSEA. There are 12 residues in the CDR3. The CDR3 spells CSELSDTGELFF.

J is TRBJ2-4 and V is TRBV6-2 or TRBV6-3; TCRdb returns TRBD1, unconfirmable since there is no DNA. The CDR3 has 14 residues. The germline gives CDR1 MNHEY, CDR2 SVGEGT. The CDR3 is CASSYPGQGNIQYF.

The CDR3 protein is CASSRLAGLETQYF. The chain is built from TRBV6-5 and TRBJ2-5; there is no DNA to check the TCRdb D call of TRBD2. The CDR3 has 14 residues. Germline lookup yields CDR1 MNHEY and CDR2 SVGAGI.

The genes are TRBV29-1 and TRBJ2-7; the TCRdb D gene call, TRBD1, has no DNA to confirm it. Germline lookup yields CDR1 SQVTM and CDR2 ANQGSEA. CDR3 length: 12 amino acids. The CDR3 sequence is CSVWGADYEQYF.

This chain joins TRBV29-1 and TRBJ2-1; the D gene TCRdb calls, TRBD2, cannot be checked with no DNA. Germline V gives CDR1 SQVTM, CDR2 ANQGSEA. The CDR3 has 16 residues. CDR3 loop: CSAVGFGAGRRGEQFF.

The rearrangement links TRBV7-3 to TRBJ2-1; the D gene TCRdb calls, TRBD2, cannot be checked with no DNA. Germline CDR1 SGHTA, CDR2 FQGTGA. The CDR3 sequence is 17 residues long. The CDR3 sequence is CASSLLGSGGPLNEQFF. Supplemented by reference TRBV7-3 and TRBJ2-1, the full variable domain reads GAGVSQTPSNKVTEKGKYVELRCDPISGHTALYWYRQSLGQGPEFLIYFQGTGAADDSGLPNDRFFAVRPEGSVSTLKIQRTERGDSAVYLCASSLLGSGGPLNEQFFGPGTRLTVL.

This sequence joins TRBV12-3 or TRBV12-4 and TRBJ2-7; TCRdb proposes TRBD2, but this gene call is untestable without DNA. The CDR3 spans 11 residues. CDR3: CASQGGREQYF.

This chain uses TRBV28 with TRBJ2-7; TCRdb's D call of TRBD1 is untestable without DNA. Germline-derived CDR1 and CDR2 are MDHEN and SYDVKM. The CDR3 totals 15 residues. CDR3: CASSLVYRGPYEQYF. The complete variable domain, with remaining parts taken from reference TRBV28 and TRBJ2-7, reads DVKVTQSSRYLVKRTGEKVFLECVQDMDHENMFWYRQDPGLGLRLIYFSYDVKMKEKGDIPEGYSVSREKKERFSLILESASTNQTSMYLCASSLVYRGPYEQYFGPGTRLTVT.

The gene calls are TRBV7-9 and TRBJ2-1; TCRdb's assignment of TRBD1 cannot be checked, as there is no DNA. Germline V gene sequence: CDR1 SEHNR, CDR2 FQNEAQ (reference sequence). The CDR3 extends over 15 amino acids. The CDR3 region is CASSISGRDPMEQFF.

The V call is TRBV4-3, the J call TRBJ2-1; the D gene TCRdb calls, TRBD2, cannot be checked with no DNA. Germline CDR1 reads LGHNA; CDR2 reads YSLEER. The CDR3 sequence is 15 residues long. This chain's CDR3 is CASSQGPSGVNEQFF.

The rearrangement links TRBV29-1 to TRBJ2-2. This CDR3 is 15 amino acids long. The germline V gene encodes CDR1 SQVTM and CDR2 ANQGSEA. The CDR3 spells CSAYRTTLNTGELFF.